This TCR beta chain was profiled in a study of cytomegalovirus exposure and HLA in healthy donors. To note about this clone: The antigen remains undetermined.

The CDR3 is 16 residues long. Germline V gene data show CDR1 as LNHDA and CDR2 as SQIVND (reference sequence). The trim removed 8 bases at V and 11 bases at J, leaving 17 bases unmatched. PCR primers comprised 60 Vbeta and 13 Jbeta primers. How the authors handled the data: Unique TCR beta chains numbered roughly 80 million in a later analysis, with around 10 million shared. Repertoires were generated with immunoSEQ multiplex PCR, while TCRdb's copy carries only in-frame clones and drops some. V, J and clone size derive from that table, while D and trimming were established from the DNA sequence. The data show around 130,000 clones, with just under 80% seen just once and 5% to 6.5% held by the top ten. Study outcomes and limitations: Most subjects' HLA-A and HLA-B alleles were reportedly predicted from TCR beta sequences. Reported performance of the classifier showed diagnosis of cytomegalovirus status with high specificity and sensitivity.

Material for sequencing was PBMCs. The chain has TRBV19 and TRBJ1-6; 8 bases are a match to TRBD1. The sequence derives from a man aged 25-45 years in good health and CMV-seronegative. The DNA for the CDR3 is TGTGCCAGTGCAAACCCCCGGACAGGGTCTGGGACACCCCTCCACTTT. Protein sequence: CASANPRTGSGTPLHF.